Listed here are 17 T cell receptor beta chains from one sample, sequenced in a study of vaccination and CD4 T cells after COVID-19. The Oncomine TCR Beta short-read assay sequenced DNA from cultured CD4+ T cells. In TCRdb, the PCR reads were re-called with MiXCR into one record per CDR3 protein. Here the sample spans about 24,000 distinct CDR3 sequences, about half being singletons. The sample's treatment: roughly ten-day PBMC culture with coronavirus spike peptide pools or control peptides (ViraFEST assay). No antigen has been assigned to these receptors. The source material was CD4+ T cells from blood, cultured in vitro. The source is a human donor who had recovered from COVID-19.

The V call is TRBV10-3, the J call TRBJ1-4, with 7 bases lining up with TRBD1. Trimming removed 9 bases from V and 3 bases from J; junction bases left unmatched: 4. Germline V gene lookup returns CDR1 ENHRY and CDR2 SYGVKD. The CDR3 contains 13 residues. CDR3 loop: CAISTGPNEKLFF. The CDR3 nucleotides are TGTGCCATATCGACAGGGCCTAATGAAAAACTGTTTTTT.

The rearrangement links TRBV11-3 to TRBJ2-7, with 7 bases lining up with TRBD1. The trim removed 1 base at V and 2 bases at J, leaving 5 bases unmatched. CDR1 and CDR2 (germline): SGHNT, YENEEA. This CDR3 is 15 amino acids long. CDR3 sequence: CASSLAGQSTYEQYF. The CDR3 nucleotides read TGTGCCAGCAGCTTAGCGGGACAGTCTACCTACGAGCAGTACTTC.

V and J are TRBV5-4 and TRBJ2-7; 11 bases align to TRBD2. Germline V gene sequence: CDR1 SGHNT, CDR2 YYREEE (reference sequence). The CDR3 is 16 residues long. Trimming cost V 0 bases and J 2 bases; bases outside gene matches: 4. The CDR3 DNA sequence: TGTGCCAGCAGCTTGGCGGGGACTAGCGGAACCTACGAGCAGTACTTC. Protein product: CASSLAGTSGTYEQYF. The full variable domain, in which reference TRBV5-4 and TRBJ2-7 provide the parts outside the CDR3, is ETGVTQSPTHLIKTRGQQVTLRCSSQSGHNTVSWYQQALGQGPQFIFQYYREEENGRGNFPPRFSGLQFPNYSSELNVNALELDDSALYLCASSLAGTSGTYEQYFGPGTRLTVT.

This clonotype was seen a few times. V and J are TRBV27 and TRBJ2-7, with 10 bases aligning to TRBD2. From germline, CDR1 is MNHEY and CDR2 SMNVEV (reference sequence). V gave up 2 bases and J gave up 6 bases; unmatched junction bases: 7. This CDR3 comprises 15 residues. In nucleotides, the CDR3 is TGTGCCAGCAGTTTAGGGAGCGGGAGGGCCTTCGAGCAGTACTTC. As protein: CASSLGSGRAFEQYF.

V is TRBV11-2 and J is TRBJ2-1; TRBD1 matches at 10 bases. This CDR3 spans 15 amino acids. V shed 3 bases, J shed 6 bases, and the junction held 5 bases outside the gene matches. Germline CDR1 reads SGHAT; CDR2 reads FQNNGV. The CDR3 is CASSFTRDRGNEQFF. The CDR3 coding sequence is TGTGCCAGCAGCTTTACCCGGGACAGGGGCAATGAGCAGTTCTTC. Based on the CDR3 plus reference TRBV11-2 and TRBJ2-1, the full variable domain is EAGVAQSPRYKIIEKRQSVAFWCNPISGHATLYWYQQILGQGPKLLIQFQNNGVVDDSQLPKDRFSAERLKGVDSTLKIQPAKLEDSAVYLCASSFTRDRGNEQFFGPGTRLTVL.

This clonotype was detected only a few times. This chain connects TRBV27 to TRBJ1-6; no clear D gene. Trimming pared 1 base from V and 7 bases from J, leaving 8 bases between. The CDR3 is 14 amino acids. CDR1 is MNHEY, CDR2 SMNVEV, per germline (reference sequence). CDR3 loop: CASSLLGKNSPLHF. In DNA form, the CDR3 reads TGTGCCAGCAGTTTATTGGGGAAGAATTCACCCCTCCACTTT.

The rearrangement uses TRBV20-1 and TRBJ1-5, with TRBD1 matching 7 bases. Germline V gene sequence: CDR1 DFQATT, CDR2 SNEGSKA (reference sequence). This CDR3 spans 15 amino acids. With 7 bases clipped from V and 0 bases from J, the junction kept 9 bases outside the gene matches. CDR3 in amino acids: CSVGGQINSNQPQHF. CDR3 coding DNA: TGCAGTGTGGGGGGACAGATTAATAGCAATCAGCCCCAGCATTTT.

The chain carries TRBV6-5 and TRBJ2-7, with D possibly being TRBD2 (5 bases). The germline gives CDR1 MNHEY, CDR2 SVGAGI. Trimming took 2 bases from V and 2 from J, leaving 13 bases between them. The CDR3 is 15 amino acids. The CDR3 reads CASSYRAPGTYEQYF. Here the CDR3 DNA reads TGTGCCAGCAGTTACCGGGCCCCGGGGACCTACGAGCAGTACTTC.

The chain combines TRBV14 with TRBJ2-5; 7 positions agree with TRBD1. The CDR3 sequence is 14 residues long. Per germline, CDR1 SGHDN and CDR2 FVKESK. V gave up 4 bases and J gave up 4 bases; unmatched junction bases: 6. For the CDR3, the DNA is TGTGCCAGCAGCCGGACAGGTTTGAGAGAGACCCAGTACTTC. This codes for CASSRTGLRETQYF. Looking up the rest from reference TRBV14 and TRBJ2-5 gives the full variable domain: EAGVTQFPSHSVIEKGQTVTLRCDPISGHDNLYWYRRVMGKEIKFLLHFVKESKQDESGMPNNRFLAERTGGTYSTLKVQPAELEDSGVYFCASSRTGLRETQYFGPGTRLLVL.

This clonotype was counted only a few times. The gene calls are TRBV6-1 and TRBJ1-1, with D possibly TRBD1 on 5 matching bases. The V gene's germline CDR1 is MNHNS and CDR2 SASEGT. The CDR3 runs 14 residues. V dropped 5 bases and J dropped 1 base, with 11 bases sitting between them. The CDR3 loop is CASSNTGRNTEAFF. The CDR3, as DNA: TGTGCCAGCAGTAACACAGGCCGGAACACTGAAGCTTTCTTT.

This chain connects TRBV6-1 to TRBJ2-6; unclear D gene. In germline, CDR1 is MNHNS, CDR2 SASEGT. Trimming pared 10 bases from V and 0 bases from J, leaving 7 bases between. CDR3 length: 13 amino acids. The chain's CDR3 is CAIRNSGANVLTF. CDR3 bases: TGTGCCATCAGGAACTCTGGGGCCAACGTCCTGACTTTC.

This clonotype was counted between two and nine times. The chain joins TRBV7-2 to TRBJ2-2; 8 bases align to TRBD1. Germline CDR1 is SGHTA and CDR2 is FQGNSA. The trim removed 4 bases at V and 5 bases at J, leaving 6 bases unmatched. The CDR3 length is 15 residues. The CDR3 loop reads CASSSWTGRTGELFF. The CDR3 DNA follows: TGTGCCAGCAGCTCCTGGACAGGGAGGACCGGGGAGCTGTTTTTT. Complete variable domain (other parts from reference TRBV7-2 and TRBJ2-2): GAGVSQSPSNKVTEKGKDVELRCDPISGHTALYWYRQSLGQGLEFLIYFQGNSAPDKSGLPSDRFSAERTGGSVSTLTIQRTQQEDSAVYLCASSSWTGRTGELFFGEGSRLTVL.

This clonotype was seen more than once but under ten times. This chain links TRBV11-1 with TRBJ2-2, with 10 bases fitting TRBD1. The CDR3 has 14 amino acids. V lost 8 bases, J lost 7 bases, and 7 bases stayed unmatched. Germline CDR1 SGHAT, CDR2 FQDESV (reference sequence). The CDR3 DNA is TGTGCCAGCTCCGACAGGGGGCCTATCGGGGAGCTGTTTTTT. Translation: CASSDRGPIGELFF.

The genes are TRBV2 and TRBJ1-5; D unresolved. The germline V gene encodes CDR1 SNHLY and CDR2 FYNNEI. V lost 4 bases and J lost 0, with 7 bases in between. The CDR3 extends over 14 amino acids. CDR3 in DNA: TGTGCCAGCAGTGGGGTTAATAGCAATCAGCCCCAGCATTTT. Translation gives CASSGVNSNQPQHF. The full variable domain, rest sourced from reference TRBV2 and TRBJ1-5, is EPEVTQTPSHQVTQMGQEVILRCVPISNHLYFYWYRQILGQKVEFLVSFYNNEISEKSEIFDDQFSVERPDGSNFTLKIRSTKLEDSAMYFCASSGVNSNQPQHFGDGTRLSIL.

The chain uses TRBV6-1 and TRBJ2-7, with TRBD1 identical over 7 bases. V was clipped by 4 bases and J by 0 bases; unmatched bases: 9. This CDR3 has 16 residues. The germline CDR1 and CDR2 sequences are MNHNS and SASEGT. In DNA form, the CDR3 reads TGTGCCAGCAGTGCCCAATCCGGGACAGCCTCCTACGAGCAGTACTTC. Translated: CASSAQSGTASYEQYF.

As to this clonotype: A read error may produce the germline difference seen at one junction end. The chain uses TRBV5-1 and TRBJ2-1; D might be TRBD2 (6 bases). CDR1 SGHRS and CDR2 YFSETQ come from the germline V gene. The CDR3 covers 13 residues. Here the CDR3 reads CASSFGGRDEEFF. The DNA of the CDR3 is TGCGCCAGCAGCTTCGGGGGTAGGGATGAGGAGTTCTTC.

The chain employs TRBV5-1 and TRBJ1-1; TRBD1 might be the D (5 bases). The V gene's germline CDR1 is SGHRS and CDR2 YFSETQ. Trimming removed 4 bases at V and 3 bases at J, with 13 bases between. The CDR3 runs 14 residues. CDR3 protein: CASSVQGSDTEAFF. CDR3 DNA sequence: TGCGCCAGCAGCGTTCAGGGTTCCGACACTGAAGCTTTCTTT.